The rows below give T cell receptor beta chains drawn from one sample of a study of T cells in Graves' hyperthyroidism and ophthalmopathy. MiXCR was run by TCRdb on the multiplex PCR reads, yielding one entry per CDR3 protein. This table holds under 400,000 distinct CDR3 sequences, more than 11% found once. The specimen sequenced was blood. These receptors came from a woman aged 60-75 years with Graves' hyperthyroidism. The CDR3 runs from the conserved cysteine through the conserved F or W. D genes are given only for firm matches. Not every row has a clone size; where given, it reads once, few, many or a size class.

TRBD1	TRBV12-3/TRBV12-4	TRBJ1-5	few	CASSSGQGHRPQHF	TGTGCCAGCAGTAGCGGACAGGGGCATCGGCCCCAGCATTTT
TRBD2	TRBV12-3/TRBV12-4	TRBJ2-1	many	CASIPGQGISGWTYNEQFF	TGTGCCAGCATCCCAGGCCAGGGAATTAGCGGGTGGACCTACAATGAGCAGTTCTTC
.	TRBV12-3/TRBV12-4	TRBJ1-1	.	CASFGGGLNTEAFF	TGTGCCAGCTTTGGGGGCGGATTGAACACTGAAGCTTTCTTT
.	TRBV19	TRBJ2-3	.	CASSPEFWGRPTDTQYF	TGTGCCAGTAGCCCCGAGTTTTGGGGCCGACCGACAGATACGCAGTATTTT
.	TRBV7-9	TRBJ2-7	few	CASSPRWSYEQYF	TGTGCCAGCAGCCCACGATGGTCCTACGAGCAGTACTTC
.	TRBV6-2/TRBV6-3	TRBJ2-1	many	CASRQNTNEQFF	TGTGCCAGCAGGCAGAACACCAATGAGCAGTTCTTC
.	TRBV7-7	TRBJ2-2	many	CASRKGHNTGELFF	TGTGCTAGCAGGAAGGGACATAACACCGGGGAGCTGTTTTTT
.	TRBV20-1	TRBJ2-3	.	CSARDPHRVPTDTQYF	TGCAGTGCTAGAGACCCCCACAGGGTCCCCACAGATACGCAGTATTTT
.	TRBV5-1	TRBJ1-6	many	CASSPEYNSPLHF	TGCGCCAGCAGCCCGGAATATAATTCACCCCTCCACTTT
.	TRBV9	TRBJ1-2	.	CASSPRPPGYGYTF	TGTGCCAGCAGCCCCAGACCTCCGGGCTATGGCTACACCTTC
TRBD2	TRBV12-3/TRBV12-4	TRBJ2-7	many	CASTFGGASSYEQYF	TGTGCCAGCACCTTCGGGGGGGCTAGCTCCTACGAGCAGTACTTC
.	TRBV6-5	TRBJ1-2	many	CASSYSGTNYGYTF	TGTGCCAGCAGTTACTCCGGGACTAACTATGGCTACACCTTC
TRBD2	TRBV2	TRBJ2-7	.	CASSVRLAGGPETYEQYF	TGTGCCAGCAGTGTAAGACTAGCGGGAGGGCCGGAAACCTACGAGCAGTACTTC
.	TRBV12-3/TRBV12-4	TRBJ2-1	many	CASSPWGTSYNEQFF	TGTGCCAGCAGCCCGTGGGGTACCTCCTACAATGAGCAGTTCTTC
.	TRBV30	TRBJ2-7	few	CAWERAYEQYF	TGTGCCTGGGAGCGGGCCTACGAGCAGTACTTC
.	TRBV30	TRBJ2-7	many	CAWSSPGQFYEQYF	TGTGCCTGGAGTTCCCCCGGACAGTTCTACGAGCAGTACTTC
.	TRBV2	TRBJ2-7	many	CASLAGSSYEQYF	TGTGCCAGCCTCGCGGGGAGCTCCTACGAGCAGTACTTC
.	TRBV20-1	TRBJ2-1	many	CTGARMNNEQFF	TGCACCGGGGCCCGGATGAACAATGAGCAGTTCTTC
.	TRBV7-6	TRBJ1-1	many	CASSLERGFEAFF	TGTGCCAGCAGCTTAGAGCGAGGGTTTGAAGCTTTCTTT
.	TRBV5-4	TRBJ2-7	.	CASSLGSHSYEQYF	TGTGCCAGCAGCTTAGGTAGTCACTCCTACGAGCAGTACTTC
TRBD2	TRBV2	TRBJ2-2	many	CASTGTSGSAGELFF	TGTGCCAGCACTGGGACTAGCGGGAGCGCCGGGGAGCTGTTTTTT
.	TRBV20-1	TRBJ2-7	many	CSARDGNEQYF	TGCAGTGCTAGAGATGGGAACGAGCAGTACTTC
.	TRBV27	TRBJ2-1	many	CASSLPGGGNEQFF	TGTGCCAGCAGTTTGCCAGGAGGGGGCAATGAGCAGTTCTTC
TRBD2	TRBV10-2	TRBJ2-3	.	CASSDMSGTFAQYF	TGCGCCAGCAGTGACATGAGCGGGACTTTTGCGCAGTATTTT
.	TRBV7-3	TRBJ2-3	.	CASSLDVADPGDMQYF	TGTGCCAGCAGCTTAGATGTTGCGGACCCTGGGGATATGCAGTATTTT
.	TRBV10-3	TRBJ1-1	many	CAISRGQMNTEAFF	TGTGCCATCAGCCGGGGCCAGATGAACACTGAAGCTTTCTTT
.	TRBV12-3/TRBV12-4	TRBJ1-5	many	CASSQGLSNQPQHF	TGTGCCAGCAGTCAGGGGCTTAGCAATCAGCCCCAGCATTTT
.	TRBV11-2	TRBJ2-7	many	CASSSRAQGSYEQYF	TGTGCCAGCAGCTCCCGGGCCCAGGGTTCCTACGAGCAGTACTTC
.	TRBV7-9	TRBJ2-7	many	CASSFTYYEQYF	TGTGCCAGCAGCTTTACTTACTACGAGCAGTACTTC
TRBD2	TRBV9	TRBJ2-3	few	CASSPISGRAVADTQYF	TGTGCCAGCAGCCCAATTAGCGGGAGGGCCGTGGCAGATACGCAGTATTTT
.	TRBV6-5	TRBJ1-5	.	CASSATLGQPQHF	TGTGCCAGCAGTGCGACTTTAGGGCAGCCCCAGCATTTT
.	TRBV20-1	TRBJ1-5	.	CSVEGGLGRPQHF	TGCAGTGTCGAAGGGGGGCTGGGGCGGCCCCAGCATTTT
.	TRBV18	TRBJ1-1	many	CASSPQVGDTEAFF	TGTGCCAGCTCCCCCCAGGTTGGGGACACTGAAGCTTTCTTT
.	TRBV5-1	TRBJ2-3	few	CASSLNPQGSSTDTRYF	TGCGCCAGCAGCTTGAACCCTCAAGGTTCTAGCACAGATACGCGGTATTTT
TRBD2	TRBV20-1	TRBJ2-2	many	CSARAPSGRNTGELFF	TGCAGTGCTAGAGCTCCTAGCGGGAGGAACACCGGGGAGCTGTTTTTT
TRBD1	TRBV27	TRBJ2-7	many	CASSKTGGVYEQYF	TGTGCCAGCAGTAAGACAGGGGGCGTATACGAGCAGTACTTC
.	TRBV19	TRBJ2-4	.	CASSTGGRGHKNIQYF	TGTGCCAGTAGTACGGGGGGCCGGGGTCACAAAAACATTCAGTACTTC